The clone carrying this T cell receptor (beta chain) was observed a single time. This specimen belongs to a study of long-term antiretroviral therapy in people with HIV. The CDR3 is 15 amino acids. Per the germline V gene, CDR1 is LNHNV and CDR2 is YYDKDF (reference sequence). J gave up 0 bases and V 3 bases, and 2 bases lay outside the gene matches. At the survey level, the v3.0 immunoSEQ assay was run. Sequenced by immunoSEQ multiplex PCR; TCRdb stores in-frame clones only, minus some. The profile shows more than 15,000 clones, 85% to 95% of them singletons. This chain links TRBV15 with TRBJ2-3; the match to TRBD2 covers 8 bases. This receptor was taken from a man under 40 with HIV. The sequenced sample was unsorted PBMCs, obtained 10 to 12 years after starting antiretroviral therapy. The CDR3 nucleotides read TGTGCCACCAGCAGCGGGGGGGCTAGCACAGATACGCAGTATTTT. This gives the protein CATSSGGASTDTQYF.